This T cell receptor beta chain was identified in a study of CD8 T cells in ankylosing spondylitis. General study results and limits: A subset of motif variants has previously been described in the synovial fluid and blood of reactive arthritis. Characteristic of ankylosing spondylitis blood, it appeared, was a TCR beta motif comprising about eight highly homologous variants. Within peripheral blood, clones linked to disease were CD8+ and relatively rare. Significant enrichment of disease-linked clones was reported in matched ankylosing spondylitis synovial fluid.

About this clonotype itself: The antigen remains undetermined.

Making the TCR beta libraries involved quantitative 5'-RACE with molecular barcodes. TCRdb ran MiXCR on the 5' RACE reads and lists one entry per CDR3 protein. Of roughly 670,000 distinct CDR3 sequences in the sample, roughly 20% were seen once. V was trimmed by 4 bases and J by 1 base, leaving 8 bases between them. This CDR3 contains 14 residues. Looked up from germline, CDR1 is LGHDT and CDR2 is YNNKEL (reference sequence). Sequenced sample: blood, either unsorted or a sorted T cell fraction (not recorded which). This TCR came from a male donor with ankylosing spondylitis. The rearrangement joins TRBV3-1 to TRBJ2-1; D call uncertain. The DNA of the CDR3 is TGTGCCAGCAGCCCCCTCAGGTCCTACAATGAGCAGTTCTTC. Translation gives CASSPLRSYNEQFF.